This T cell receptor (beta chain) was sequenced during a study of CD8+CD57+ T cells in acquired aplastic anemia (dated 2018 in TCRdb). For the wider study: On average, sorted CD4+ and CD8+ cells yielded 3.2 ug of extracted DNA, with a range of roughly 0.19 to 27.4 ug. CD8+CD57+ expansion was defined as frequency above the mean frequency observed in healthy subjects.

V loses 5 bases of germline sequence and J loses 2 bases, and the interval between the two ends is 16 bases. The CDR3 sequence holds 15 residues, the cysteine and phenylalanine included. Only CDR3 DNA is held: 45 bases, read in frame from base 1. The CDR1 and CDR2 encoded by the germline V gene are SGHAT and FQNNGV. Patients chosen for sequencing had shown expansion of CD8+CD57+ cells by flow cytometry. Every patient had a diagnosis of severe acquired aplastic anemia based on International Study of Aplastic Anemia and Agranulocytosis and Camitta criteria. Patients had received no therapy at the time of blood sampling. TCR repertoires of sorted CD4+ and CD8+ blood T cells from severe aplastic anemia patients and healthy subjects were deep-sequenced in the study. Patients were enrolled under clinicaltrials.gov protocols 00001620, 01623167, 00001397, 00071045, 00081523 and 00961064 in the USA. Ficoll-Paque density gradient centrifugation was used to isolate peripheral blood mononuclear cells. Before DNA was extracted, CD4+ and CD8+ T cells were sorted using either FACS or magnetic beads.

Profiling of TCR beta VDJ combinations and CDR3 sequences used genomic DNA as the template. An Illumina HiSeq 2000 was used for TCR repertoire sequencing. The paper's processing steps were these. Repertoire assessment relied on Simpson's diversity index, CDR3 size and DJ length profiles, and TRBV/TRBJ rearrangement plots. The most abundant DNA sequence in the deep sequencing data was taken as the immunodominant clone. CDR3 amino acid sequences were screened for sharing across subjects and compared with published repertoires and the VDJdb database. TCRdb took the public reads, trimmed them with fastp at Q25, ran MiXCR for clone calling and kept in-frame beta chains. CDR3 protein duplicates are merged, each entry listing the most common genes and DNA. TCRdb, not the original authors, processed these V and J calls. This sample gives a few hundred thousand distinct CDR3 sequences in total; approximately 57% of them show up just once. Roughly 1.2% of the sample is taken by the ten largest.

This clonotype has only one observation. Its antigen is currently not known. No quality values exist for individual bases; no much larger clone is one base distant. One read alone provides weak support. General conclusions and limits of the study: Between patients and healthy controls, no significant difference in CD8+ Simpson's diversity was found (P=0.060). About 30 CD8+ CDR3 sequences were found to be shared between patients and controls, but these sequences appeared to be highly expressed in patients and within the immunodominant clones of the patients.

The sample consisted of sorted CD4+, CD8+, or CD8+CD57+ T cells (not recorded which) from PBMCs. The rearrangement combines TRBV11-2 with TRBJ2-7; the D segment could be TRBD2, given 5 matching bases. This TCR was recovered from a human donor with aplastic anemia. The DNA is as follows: TGTGCCAGCAGCCCGTATTCGGACTTCACCTACGAGCAGTACTTC. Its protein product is CASSPYSDFTYEQYF.